This TCR beta chain comes out of a study of beta chain features in type 1 diabetes. Only a few counts were recorded for this clone. The antigen remains unidentified. Trimming shortened V by 1 base and J by 1 base, and 10 bases separated the two germline ends. Germline CDR1 MDHEN, CDR2 SYDVKM. The CDR3 is 15 residues long. CD4+ naive, central memory, regulatory and stem cell-like memory subsets were isolated by sorting on CD45RO/CCR7/CD25/CD127/CD95/CD27. General observations from the study: TCRB CDR3s from Type 1 diabetes patients were moderately but significantly shorter in all four CD4+ subsets.

Reverse transcribing all isolated RNA meant expressed TCRB transcripts were sequenced. Profiled with immunoSEQ multiplex PCR; TCRdb holds only in-frame clones, not every one. This table holds under 300,000 clones, under 20% found once. The receptor was isolated from a man aged 25-45 years with type 1 diabetes. This chain connects TRBV28 to TRBJ2-5; D might be TRBD1 or TRBD2, each matching 6 bases. The sample taken for sequencing was naive CD4+ T cells from blood. CDR3 region: CASSLLGGGQETQYF. CDR3 DNA: TGTGCCAGCAGTTTATTAGGGGGAGGCCAAGAGACCCAGTACTTC.